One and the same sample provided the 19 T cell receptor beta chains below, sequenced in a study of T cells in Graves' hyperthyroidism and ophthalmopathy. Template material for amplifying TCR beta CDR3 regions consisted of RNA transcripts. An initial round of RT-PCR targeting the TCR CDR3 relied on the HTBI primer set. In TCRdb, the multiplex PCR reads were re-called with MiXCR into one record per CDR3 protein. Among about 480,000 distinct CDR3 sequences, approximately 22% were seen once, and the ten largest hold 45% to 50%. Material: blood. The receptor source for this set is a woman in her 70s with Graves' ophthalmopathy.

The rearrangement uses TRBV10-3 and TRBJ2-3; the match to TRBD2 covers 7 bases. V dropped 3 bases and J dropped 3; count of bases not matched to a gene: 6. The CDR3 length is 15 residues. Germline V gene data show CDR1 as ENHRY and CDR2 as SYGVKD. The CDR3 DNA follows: TGTGCCATCAGTGAAAAAGCGGGGATAACAGATACGCAGTATTTT. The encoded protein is CAISEKAGITDTQYF.

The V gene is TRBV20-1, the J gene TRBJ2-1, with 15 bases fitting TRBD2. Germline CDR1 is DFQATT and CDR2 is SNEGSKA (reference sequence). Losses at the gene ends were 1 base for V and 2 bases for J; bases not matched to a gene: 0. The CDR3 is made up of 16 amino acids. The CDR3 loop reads CSARGTSGRAYNEQFF. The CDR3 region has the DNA TGCAGTGCTAGAGGGACTAGCGGGAGGGCCTACAATGAGCAGTTCTTC.

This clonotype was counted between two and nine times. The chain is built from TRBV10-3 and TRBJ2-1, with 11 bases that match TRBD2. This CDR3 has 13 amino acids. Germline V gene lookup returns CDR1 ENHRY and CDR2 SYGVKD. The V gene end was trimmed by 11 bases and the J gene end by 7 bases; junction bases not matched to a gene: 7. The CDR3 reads CAVLAGGPNEQFF. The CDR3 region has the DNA TGTGCCGTTTTAGCGGGAGGGCCTAATGAGCAGTTCTTC.

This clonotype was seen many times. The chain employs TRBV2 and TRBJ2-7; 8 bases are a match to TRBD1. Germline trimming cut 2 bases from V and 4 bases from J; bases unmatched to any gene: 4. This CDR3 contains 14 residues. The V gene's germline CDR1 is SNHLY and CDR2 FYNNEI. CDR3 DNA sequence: TGTGCCAGCAGTGAAATGGACAGGGCTTACGAGCAGTACTTC. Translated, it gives CASSEMDRAYEQYF.

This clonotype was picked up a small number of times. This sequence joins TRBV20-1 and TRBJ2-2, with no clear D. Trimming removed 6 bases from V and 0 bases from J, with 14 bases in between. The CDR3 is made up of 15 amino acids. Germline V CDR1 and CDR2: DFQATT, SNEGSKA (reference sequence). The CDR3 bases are TGCAGTGCCCAGCGCGACGGAGCGAACACCGGGGAGCTGTTTTTT. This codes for CSAQRDGANTGELFF.

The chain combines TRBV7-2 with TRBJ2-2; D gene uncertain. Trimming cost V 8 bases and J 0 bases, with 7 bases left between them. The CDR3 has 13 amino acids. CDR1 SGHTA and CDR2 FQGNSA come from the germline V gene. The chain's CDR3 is CASRRPNTGELFF. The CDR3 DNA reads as TGTGCCAGCCGAAGACCGAACACCGGGGAGCTGTTTTTT.

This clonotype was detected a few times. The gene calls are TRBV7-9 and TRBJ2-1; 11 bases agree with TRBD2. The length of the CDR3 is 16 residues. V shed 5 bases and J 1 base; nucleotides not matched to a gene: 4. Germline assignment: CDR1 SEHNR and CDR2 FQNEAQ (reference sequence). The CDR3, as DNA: TGTGCCAGCAGCACAAGACTAGCGGGATCCTACAATGAGCAGTTCTTC. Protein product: CASSTRLAGSYNEQFF.

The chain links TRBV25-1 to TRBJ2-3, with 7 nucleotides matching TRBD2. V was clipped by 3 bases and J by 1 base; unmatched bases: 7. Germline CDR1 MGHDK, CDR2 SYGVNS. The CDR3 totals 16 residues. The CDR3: CASSEVAAGGTDTQYF. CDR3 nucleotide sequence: TGTGCCAGCAGTGAGGTAGCTGCGGGAGGCACAGATACGCAGTATTTT.

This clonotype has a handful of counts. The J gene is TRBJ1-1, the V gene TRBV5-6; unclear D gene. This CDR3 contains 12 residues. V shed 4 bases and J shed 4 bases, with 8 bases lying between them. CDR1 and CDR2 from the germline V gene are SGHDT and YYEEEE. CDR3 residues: CASSRSPTEAFF. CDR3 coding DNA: TGTGCCAGCAGCCGCAGCCCCACTGAAGCTTTCTTT.

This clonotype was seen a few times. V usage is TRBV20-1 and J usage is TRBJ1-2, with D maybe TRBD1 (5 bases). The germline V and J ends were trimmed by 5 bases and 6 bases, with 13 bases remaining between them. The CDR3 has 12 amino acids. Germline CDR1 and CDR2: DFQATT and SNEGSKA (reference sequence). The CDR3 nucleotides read TGCAGTGCTCAGCAGGGAATTAATGGCTACACCTTC. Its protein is CSAQQGINGYTF.

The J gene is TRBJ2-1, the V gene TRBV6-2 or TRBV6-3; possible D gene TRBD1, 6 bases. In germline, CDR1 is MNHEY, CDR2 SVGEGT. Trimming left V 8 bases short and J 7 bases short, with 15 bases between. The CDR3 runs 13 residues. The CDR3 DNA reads TGTGCCAGCGGCCAGGGGACGTGGAATGAGCAGTTCTTC. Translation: CASGQGTWNEQFF.

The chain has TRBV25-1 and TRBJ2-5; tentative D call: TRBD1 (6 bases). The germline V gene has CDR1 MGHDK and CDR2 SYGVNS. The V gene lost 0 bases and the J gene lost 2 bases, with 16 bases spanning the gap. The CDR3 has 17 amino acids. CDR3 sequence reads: CASSEYNREIRQETQYF. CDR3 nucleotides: TGTGCCAGCAGTGAATATAACAGGGAAATCCGGCAAGAGACCCAGTACTTC. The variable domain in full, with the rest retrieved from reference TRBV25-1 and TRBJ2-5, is EADIYQTPRYLVIGTGKKITLECSQTMGHDKMYWYQQDPGMELHLIHYSYGVNSTEKGDLSSESTVSRIRTEHFPLTLESARPSHTSQYLCASSEYNREIRQETQYFGPGTRLLVL.

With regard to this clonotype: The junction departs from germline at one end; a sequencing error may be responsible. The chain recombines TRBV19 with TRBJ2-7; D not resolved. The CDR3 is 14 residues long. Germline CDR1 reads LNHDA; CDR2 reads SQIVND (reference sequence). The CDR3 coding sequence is TGTGCCAATAGTATCGGTCAGAGAACCTACGAGCAGTACTTC. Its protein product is CANSIGQRTYEQYF.

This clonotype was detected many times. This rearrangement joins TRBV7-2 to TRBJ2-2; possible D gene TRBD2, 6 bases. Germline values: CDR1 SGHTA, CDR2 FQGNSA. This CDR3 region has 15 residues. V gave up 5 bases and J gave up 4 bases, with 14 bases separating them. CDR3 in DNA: TGTGCCAGCAGCCCGGAGGGGCGCGTCACCGGGGAGCTGTTTTTT. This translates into CASSPEGRVTGELFF.

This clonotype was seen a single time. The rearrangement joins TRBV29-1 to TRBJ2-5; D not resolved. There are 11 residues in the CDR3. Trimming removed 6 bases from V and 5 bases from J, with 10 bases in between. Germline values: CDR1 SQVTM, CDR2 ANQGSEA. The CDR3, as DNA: TGCAGCGTAAAGCAAGGGGAGACCCAGTACTTC. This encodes CSVKQGETQYF.

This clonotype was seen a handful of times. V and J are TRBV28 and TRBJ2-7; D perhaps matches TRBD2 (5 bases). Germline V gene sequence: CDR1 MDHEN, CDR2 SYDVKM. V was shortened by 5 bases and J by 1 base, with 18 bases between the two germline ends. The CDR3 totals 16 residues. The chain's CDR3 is CASSRGSKMGSYEQYF. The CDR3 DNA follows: TGTGCCAGCAGTCGGGGATCGAAAATGGGGTCCTACGAGCAGTACTTC.

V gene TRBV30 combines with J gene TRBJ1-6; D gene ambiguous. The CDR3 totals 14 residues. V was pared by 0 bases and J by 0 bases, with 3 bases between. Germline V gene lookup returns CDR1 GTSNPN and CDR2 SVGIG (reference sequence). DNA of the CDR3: TGTGCCTGGAGTGTCTTCTCCTATAATTCACCCCTCCACTTT. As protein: CAWSVFSYNSPLHF.

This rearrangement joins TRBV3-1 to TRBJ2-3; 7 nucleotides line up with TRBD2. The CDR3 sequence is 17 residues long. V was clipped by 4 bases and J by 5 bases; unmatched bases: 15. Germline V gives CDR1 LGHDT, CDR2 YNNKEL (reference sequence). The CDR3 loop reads CASSRQSGTTLGDTQYF. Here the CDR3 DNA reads TGTGCCAGCAGCCGACAGTCCGGGACTACCCTCGGAGATACGCAGTATTTT.

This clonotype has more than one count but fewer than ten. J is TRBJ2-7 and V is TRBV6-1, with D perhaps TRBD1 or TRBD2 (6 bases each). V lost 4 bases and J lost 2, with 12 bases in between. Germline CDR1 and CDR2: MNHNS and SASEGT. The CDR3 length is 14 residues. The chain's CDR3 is CASSADSGPYEQYF. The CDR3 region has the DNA TGTGCCAGCAGTGCGGACAGCGGGCCCTACGAGCAGTACTTC.